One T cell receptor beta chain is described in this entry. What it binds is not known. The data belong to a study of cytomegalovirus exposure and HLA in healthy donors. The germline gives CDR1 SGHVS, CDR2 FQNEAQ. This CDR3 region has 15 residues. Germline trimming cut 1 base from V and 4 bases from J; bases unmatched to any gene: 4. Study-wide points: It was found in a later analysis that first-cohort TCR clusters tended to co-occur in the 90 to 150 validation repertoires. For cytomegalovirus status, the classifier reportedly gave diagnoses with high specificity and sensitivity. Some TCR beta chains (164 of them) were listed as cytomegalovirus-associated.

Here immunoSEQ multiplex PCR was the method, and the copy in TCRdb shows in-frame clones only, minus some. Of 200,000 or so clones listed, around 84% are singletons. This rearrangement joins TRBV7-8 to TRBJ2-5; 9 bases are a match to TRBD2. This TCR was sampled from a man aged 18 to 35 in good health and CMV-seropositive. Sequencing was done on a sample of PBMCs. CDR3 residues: CASSLVAGVPETQYF. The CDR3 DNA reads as TGTGCCAGCAGCTTAGTAGCGGGAGTCCCAGAGACCCAGTACTTC. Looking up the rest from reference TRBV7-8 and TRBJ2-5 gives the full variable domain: GAGVSQSPRYKVAKRGQDVALRCDPISGHVSLFWYQQALGQGPEFLTYFQNEAQLDKSGLPSDRFFAERPEGSVSTLKIQRTQQEDSAVYLCASSLVAGVPETQYFGPGTRLLVL.